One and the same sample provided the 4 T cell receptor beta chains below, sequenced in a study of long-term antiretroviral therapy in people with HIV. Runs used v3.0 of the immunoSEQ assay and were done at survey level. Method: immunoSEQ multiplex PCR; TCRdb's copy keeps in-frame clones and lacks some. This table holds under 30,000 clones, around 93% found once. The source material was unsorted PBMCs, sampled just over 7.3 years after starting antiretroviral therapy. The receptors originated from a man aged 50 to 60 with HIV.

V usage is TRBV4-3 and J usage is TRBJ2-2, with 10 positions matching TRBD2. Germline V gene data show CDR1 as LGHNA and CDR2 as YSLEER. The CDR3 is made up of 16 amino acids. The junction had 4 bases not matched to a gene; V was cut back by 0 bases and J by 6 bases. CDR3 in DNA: TGCGCCAGCAGCCAAGATGAGCGGGGGGGCCCCGGGGAGCTGTTTTTT. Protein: CASSQDERGGPGELFF.

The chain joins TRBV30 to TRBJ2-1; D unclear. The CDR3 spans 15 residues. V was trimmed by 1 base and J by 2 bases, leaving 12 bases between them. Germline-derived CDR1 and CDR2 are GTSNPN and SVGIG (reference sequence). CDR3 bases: TGTGCCTGGAGTGAAATAGGGATGGCCTACAATGAGCAGTTCTTC. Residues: CAWSEIGMAYNEQFF.

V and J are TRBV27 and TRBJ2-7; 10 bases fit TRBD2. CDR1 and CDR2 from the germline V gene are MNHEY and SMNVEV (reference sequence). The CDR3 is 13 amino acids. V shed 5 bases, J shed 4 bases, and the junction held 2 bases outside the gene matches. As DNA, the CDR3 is TGTGCCAGCAGTGTAGCGGGGGGATACGAGCAGTACTTC. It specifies CASSVAGGYEQYF.

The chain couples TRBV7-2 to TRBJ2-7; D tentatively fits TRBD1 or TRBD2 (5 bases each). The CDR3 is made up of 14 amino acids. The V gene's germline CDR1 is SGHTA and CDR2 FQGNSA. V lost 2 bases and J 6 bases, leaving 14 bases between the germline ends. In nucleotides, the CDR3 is TGTGCCAGCAGCTTAAGAGGGACGGCCCGCGAGCAGTACTTC. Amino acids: CASSLRGTAREQYF.